A single sample is the source of the 26 T cell receptor beta chains below, sequenced in a study of shared clonotypes between healthy human individuals. Profiling relied on immunoSEQ multiplex PCR, and the TCRdb table lists in-frame clones only, not all of them. Of around 1.6 million clones in the sample, nearly 99% are singletons; the top ten hold about 0.42%. Material: naive CD4+ T cells sorted from blood. Subset of the sample: CD45RA+ positively selected. The source is a man younger than 40 in good health.

This rearrangement joins TRBV13 to TRBJ1-1; D unresolved. Germline V gene lookup returns CDR1 PRHDT and CDR2 FYEKMQ (reference sequence). CDR3 length: 14 residues. V was clipped by 6 bases and J by 4 bases, with 15 bases between them. CDR3 protein: CASSLSLLGTEAFF. DNA for the CDR3: TGTGCCAGCAGTCTTTCACTGCTCGGCACTGAAGCTTTCTTT.

The CDR3 is CASSYLGTNANYGYTF. DNA for the CDR3: TGTGCCAGCAGTTATTTAGGTACAAACGCTAACTATGGCTACACCTTC. The chain has TRBV28 and TRBJ1-2; D is ambiguous. CDR3 length: 16 residues. The V gene lost 4 bases and the J gene lost 0 bases, with 15 bases spanning the gap. The V gene's germline CDR1 is MDHEN and CDR2 SYDVKM.

This chain links TRBV9 with TRBJ2-2, with a tentative D call TRBD1 (6 bases). The CDR3 contains 15 residues. Trimming stripped 3 bases from V and 5 bases from J, with 14 bases between. CDR1 and CDR2 (germline): SGDLS, YYNGEE. This CDR3 is CASSAGDTITGELFF. Here the CDR3 DNA reads TGTGCCAGCAGCGCCGGGGACACCATAACCGGGGAGCTGTTTTTT. Drawing the rest from reference TRBV9 and TRBJ2-2, the complete variable domain is DSGVTQTPKHLITATGQRVTLRCSPRSGDLSVYWYQQSLDQGLQFLIQYYNGEERAKGNILERFSAQQFPDLHSELNLSSLELGDSALYFCASSAGDTITGELFFGEGSRLTVL.

V and J are TRBV29-1 and TRBJ2-5; 9 bases fit TRBD2. Trimming removed 4 bases from V and 6 bases from J; junction bases left unmatched: 12. CDR1 is SQVTM, CDR2 ANQGSEA, per germline. The CDR3 is 15 amino acids. The CDR3 region is CSVVGAREGLKTQYF. CDR3 nucleotides: TGCAGCGTTGTGGGAGCGCGGGAGGGCCTCAAGACCCAGTACTTC.

The chain employs TRBV18 and TRBJ2-1; 7 bases fit TRBD2. CDR3 length: 16 amino acids. The germline V gene encodes CDR1 KGHSH and CDR2 LQKENI. V dropped 4 bases and J dropped 0; count of bases not matched to a gene: 6. The CDR3 DNA sequence: TGTGCCAGCTCACGTTCTAGCGGAACCTCCTACAATGAGCAGTTCTTC. Translation gives CASSRSSGTSYNEQFF.

The genes are TRBV5-4 and TRBJ2-2; D is ambiguous. From germline, CDR1 is SGHNT and CDR2 YYREEE (reference sequence). This CDR3 is built from 15 residues. Deletions cut 1 base from V and 2 bases from J, with 9 bases between. CDR3 in amino acids: CASSLLRDNTGELFF. CDR3 sequence (DNA): TGTGCCAGCAGCTTGTTGCGCGATAACACCGGGGAGCTGTTTTTT.

The gene calls are TRBV5-5 and TRBJ2-7; 9 positions match TRBD1. CDR1 is SGHKS, CDR2 YYEKEE, per germline (reference sequence). The CDR3 consists of 16 residues. J gave up 5 bases and V 1 base, and 10 bases lay outside the gene matches. CDR3 sequence: CASSLFTGTGTNEQYF. The CDR3 DNA follows: TGTGCCAGCAGCTTGTTTACCGGGACAGGGACGAACGAGCAGTACTTC.

The rearrangement links TRBV13 to TRBJ1-3; no definite D call. Germline V lookup: CDR1 PRHDT, CDR2 FYEKMQ (reference sequence). The CDR3 spans 16 residues. V gave up 2 bases and J gave up 0 bases, with 11 bases separating them. The CDR3, as DNA: TGTGCCAGCAGCTTAAACCCGCGGACCTCTGGAAACACCATATATTTT. Encoded protein: CASSLNPRTSGNTIYF.

The J gene is TRBJ2-3, the V gene TRBV28; D gene unclear. Germline lookup yields CDR1 MDHEN and CDR2 SYDVKM. The CDR3 runs 14 residues. V was cut by 7 bases and J by 4 bases, with 15 bases left in between. CDR3 in amino acids: CASNPGPLSDTQYF. CDR3 coding DNA: TGTGCCAGCAATCCAGGACCCCTCTCAGATACGCAGTATTTT.

The chain carries TRBV18 and TRBJ2-1; D is possibly TRBD1 or TRBD2 (6 bases each). The CDR3 length is 13 residues. CDR1 and CDR2 from the germline V gene are KGHSH and LQKENI. The V end lost 4 bases, the J end lost 6 bases, and 10 bases lay between the germline ends. The DNA of the CDR3 is TGTGCCAGCTCACTCGGGGGCACCAATGAGCAGTTCTTC. This gives the protein CASSLGGTNEQFF.

This clone was observed once. The chain links TRBV7-2 to TRBJ2-1, with 11 bases matching TRBD2. CDR3 size: 16 residues. Losses at the gene ends were 1 base for V and 6 bases for J; bases not matched to a gene: 5. Per the germline V gene, CDR1 is SGHTA and CDR2 is FQGNSA. CDR3 amino acids: CASSLDLLAGANEQFF. The CDR3, as DNA: TGTGCCAGCAGCTTAGATCTACTAGCGGGAGCCAATGAGCAGTTCTTC.

Worth noting for this clone: Additional DNA sequences in this sample encode the identical CDR3. V is TRBV11-3 and J is TRBJ2-3; unclear D gene. Germline lookup yields CDR1 SGHNT and CDR2 YENEEA. The CDR3 is made up of 13 amino acids. Trimming took off 1 base at V and 3 bases at J, with 5 bases between the two ends. The CDR3 loop reads CASSLGDTDTQYF. CDR3 coding DNA: TGTGCCAGCAGCTTAGGGGATACAGATACGCAGTATTTT.

Details on this clone: A junction boundary mismatches the germline segment, possibly from a read error. The V gene is TRBV28, the J gene TRBJ2-7, with no clear D. Germline-derived CDR1 and CDR2 are MDHEN and SYDVKM. The CDR3 consists of 9 residues. The CDR3 DNA reads TGTGCCAGCACCCCACGCTTCAATTTC. It encodes CASTPRFNF.

In the case of this clone: The same CDR3 arises from other DNA sequences in this sample as well. V gene TRBV2 combines with J gene TRBJ1-5; D uncertain. This CDR3 spans 13 amino acids. V dropped 3 bases and J dropped 0 bases, with 3 bases sitting between them. CDR1 is SNHLY, CDR2 FYNNEI, per germline. CDR3 coding DNA: TGTGCCAGCAGTGATCGTAGCAATCAGCCCCAGCATTTT. This sequence encodes CASSDRSNQPQHF.

The chain joins TRBV7-9 to TRBJ2-3; TRBD1 matches 7 bases. The CDR3 covers 15 residues. Germline V CDR1 and CDR2: SEHNR, FQNEAQ (reference sequence). J gave up 2 bases and V 5 bases, and 7 bases lay outside the gene matches. DNA of the CDR3: TGTGCCAGCAGCCTTACAGGGGCCAACACAGATACGCAGTATTTT. It encodes CASSLTGANTDTQYF.

The J gene is TRBJ2-7, the V gene TRBV7-8, with D perhaps given as TRBD1 or TRBD2 (5 bases each). V was shortened by 5 bases and J by 0 bases, with 11 bases between the two germline ends. From germline, CDR1 is SGHVS and CDR2 FQNEAQ. This CDR3 contains 14 residues. For the CDR3, the DNA is TGTGCCAGCAGCGGGACGTCCAGCTCCTACGAGCAGTACTTC. Its translation: CASSGTSSSYEQYF.

This clone has just one count. This chain joins TRBV25-1 and TRBJ1-3; weak D call: TRBD1 (6 bases). The CDR3 is 14 residues long. Germline V lookup: CDR1 MGHDK, CDR2 SYGVNS. Trimming cost V 6 bases and J 3 bases, with 12 bases left between them. The CDR3 DNA follows: TGTGCCAGCAGACAGGGTTTCGGTGGAAACACCATATATTTT. As protein: CASRQGFGGNTIYF.

The chain links TRBV5-6 to TRBJ2-4; D remains ambiguous. Deletions cut 4 bases from V and 4 bases from J, with 15 bases between. The CDR3 length is 15 residues. In germline, CDR1 is SGHDT, CDR2 YYEEEE. DNA for the CDR3: TGTGCCAGCAGCCGAGACGAGACAATAAAAAACATTCAGTACTTC. Its translation is CASSRDETIKNIQYF.

The chain employs TRBV5-5 and TRBJ2-1; 8 bases are shared with TRBD2. The V gene end was trimmed by 4 bases and the J gene end by 0 bases; junction bases not matched to a gene: 3. CDR1 is SGHKS, CDR2 YYEKEE, per germline (reference sequence). The CDR3 spans 15 residues. The CDR3 coding sequence is TGTGCCAGCAGCAAAACTAGCGGCTCCTACAATGAGCAGTTCTTC. Translating it yields CASSKTSGSYNEQFF.

This clone was found once. Different DNA sequences within this sample yield the same CDR3. The rearrangement uses TRBV20-1 and TRBJ2-7; the D is unclear. Germline loops: CDR1 DFQATT, CDR2 SNEGSKA (reference sequence). V was trimmed by 6 bases and J by 4 bases, leaving 7 bases between them. This CDR3 is built from 10 residues. The CDR3 reads CSARSYEQYF. In DNA, the CDR3 is TGCAGTGCCAGATCGTACGAGCAGTACTTC.

The table lists this clone with a count of one. This chain connects TRBV19 to TRBJ2-5; 11 nucleotides align to TRBD2. The CDR3 runs to 14 residues. Germline V gene sequence: CDR1 LNHDA, CDR2 SQIVND (reference sequence). J lost 4 bases, V lost 10 bases, and 8 bases had no gene match. CDR3 in amino acids: CATNSGRAGETQYF. The CDR3 DNA sequence: TGTGCCACTAATAGCGGGAGGGCCGGAGAGACCCAGTACTTC.

V usage is TRBV28 and J usage is TRBJ1-1, with D possibly matching TRBD1 (5 bases). This CDR3 has 13 amino acids. Germline values: CDR1 MDHEN, CDR2 SYDVKM. The V gene lost 6 bases and the J gene lost 8 bases, with 16 bases spanning the gap. CDR3 protein: CASSNLEGLEAFF. The CDR3 coding sequence is TGTGCCAGCAGCAACCTCGAGGGGTTAGAAGCTTTCTTT.

The chain combines TRBV11-2 with TRBJ2-4, with D unresolved. This CDR3 contains 15 residues. Deletions cut 0 bases from V and 1 base from J, with 7 bases between. Germline V lookup: CDR1 SGHAT, CDR2 FQNNGV. The CDR3 DNA reads as TGTGCCAGCAGCTTAGATAGGGCGGCCAAAAACATTCAGTACTTC. Translated: CASSLDRAAKNIQYF.

This clone has only one observation. The rearrangement links TRBV5-6 to TRBJ1-5; D may be TRBD1 (6 bases). The CDR3 has 15 amino acids. V lost 4 bases and J lost 4, with 15 bases in between. Germline V gene lookup returns CDR1 SGHDT and CDR2 YYEEEE. CDR3: CASSARTAPNQPQHF. The CDR3 coding sequence is TGTGCCAGCAGCGCCAGGACAGCTCCAAATCAGCCCCAGCATTTT.

The chain is built from TRBV7-2 and TRBJ2-3; D is undetermined. The CDR3 contains 14 residues. With 4 bases removed from V and 10 bases from J, the gap between germline ends came to 18 bases. Germline V gene sequence: CDR1 SGHTA, CDR2 FQGNSA. CDR3 nucleotide sequence: TGTGCCAGCAGCTCAAATGTGGGCCCCGCTGCGCAGTATTTT. Its translation: CASSSNVGPAAQYF.

The CDR3 region has the DNA TGTGCCTGGGCCGGCGGGAGTGCTTCCTACGAGCAGTACTTC. The encoded protein is CAWAGGSASYEQYF. The rearrangement uses TRBV30 and TRBJ2-7, with 7 bases identical to TRBD2. The length of the CDR3 is 14 residues. Germline trimming cut 5 bases from V and 1 base from J; bases unmatched to any gene: 8. Germline V gene sequence: CDR1 GTSNPN, CDR2 SVGIG (reference sequence).